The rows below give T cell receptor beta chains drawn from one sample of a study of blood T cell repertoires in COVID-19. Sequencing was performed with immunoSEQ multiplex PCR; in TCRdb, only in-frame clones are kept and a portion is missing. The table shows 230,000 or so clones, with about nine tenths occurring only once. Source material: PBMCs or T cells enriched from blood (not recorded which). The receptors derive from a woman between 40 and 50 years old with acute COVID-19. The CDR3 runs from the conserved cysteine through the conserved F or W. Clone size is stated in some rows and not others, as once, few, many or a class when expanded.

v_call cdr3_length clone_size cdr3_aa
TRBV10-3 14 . CAITSGGAADTQYF
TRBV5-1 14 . CASSLQGSGEKLFF
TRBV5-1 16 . CASSGDRGSRNYGYTF
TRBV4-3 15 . CASSHERYSNQPQHF
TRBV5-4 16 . CASSSHHRGPFTEAFF
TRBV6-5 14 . CASMGGQENSPLHF
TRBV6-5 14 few CASLTGGFRETQYF
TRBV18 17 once CASSPLQGATQGEKLFF
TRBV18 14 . CASSPTGEGNTIYF
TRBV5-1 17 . CASSLARGRFMNTEAFF
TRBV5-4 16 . CASSPSGGAGGNTIYF
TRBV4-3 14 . CASSRERGQETQYF
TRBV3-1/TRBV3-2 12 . CASSQDGETQYF
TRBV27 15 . CASSSITGGDYGYTF
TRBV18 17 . CASSPALGPSGANVLTF
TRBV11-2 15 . CASSTLQGAGETQYF
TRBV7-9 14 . CASSIQGAAQPQHF
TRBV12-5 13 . CASASSGGDTQYF
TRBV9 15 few CASSESAGVYNEQFF
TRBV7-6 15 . CASSLTADSGNTIYF
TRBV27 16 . CASSAFTSGGYNEQFF
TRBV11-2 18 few CASSFPGQGGRANYGYTF
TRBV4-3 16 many CASSQATSGATGELFF
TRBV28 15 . CASSPSGGPNQPQHF
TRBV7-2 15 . CASSLTGALNTEAFF
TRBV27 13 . CASSFDSNTEAFF
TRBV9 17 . CASSVVGGAGTNYGYTF
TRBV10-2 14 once CASSRTGQANVLTF
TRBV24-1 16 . CATSDSGQGGTGELFF
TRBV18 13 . CASSPDRENTIYF
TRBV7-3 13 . CASSRDRHTEAFF
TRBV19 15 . CASSIPGQRNTEAFF
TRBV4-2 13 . CASSPDNGHGYTF
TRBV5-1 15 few CASSSLAGGQSEQYF
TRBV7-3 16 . CASAKEYAGGADTQYF
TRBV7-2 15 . CASSLEGTSGYEQYF
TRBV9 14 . CASSLSNSGNTIYF
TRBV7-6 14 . CASSLGVGSTEAFF
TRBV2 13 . CASSGEHTDTQYF
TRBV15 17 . CATSRPTGVGTNEKLFF
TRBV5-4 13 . CASSSGQGDVAFF
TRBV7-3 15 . CASSLNPGSTDTQYF
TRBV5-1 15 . CASSAGTVYNSPLHF
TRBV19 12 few CASSISGGPLHF
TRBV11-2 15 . CASSLDTGGQNTIYF
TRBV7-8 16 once CASSLVLRTPGETQYF
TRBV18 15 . CASKDSSFSGNTIYF
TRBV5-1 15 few CASSLAWAANSPLHF
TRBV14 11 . CASSQGGEQYF
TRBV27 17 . CASSLLGQPSSGNTIYF
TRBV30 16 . CAWSGQGAVVENTIYF